These T cell receptor beta chains were read from a single sample in a study of blood T cell repertoires in COVID-19. Sequenced by immunoSEQ multiplex PCR; TCRdb stores in-frame clones only, minus some. This sample has around 260,000 clones; about 88% occur once, and the top ten carry 3.6%. Sequencing was carried out using peripheral blood. These receptors originate from a young man with active or convalescent COVID-19. Both conserved end residues are part of each CDR3. The order of the fields is J gene, D gene, V gene, clone size, CDR3 protein, CDR3 DNA. D genes are given only for firm matches. Size values are once, few and many counts, or a class for expanded clones, and some rows have none.

j_call: TRBJ1-1
d_call: NA
v_call: TRBV5-4
clone_size: NA
cdr3_aa: CASSPADLIDTEAFF
cdr3_nt: TGTGCCAGCAGCCCCGCGGATCTGATCGACACTGAAGCTTTCTTT

j_call: TRBJ1-6
d_call: NA
v_call: TRBV7-3
clone_size: few
cdr3_aa: CASSLKAGRGDSPLHF
cdr3_nt: TGTGCCAGCAGCCTCAAAGCAGGGCGGGGGGATTCACCCCTCCACTTT

j_call: TRBJ1-1
d_call: TRBD1
v_call: TRBV6-5
clone_size: once
cdr3_aa: CASSTDRENTEAFF
cdr3_nt: TGTGCCAGCAGTACCGACAGGGAGAACACTGAAGCTTTCTTT

j_call: TRBJ1-4
d_call: NA
v_call: TRBV6-5
clone_size: NA
cdr3_aa: CASSSNVGATNEKLFF
cdr3_nt: TGTGCCAGCAGTTCCAACGTAGGAGCAACTAATGAAAAACTGTTTTTT

j_call: TRBJ2-2
d_call: TRBD2
v_call: TRBV7-9
clone_size: NA
cdr3_aa: CASSFLAGGEGGELFF
cdr3_nt: TGTGCCAGCAGCTTCTTAGCGGGAGGCGAAGGCGGGGAGCTGTTTTTT

j_call: TRBJ1-1
d_call: NA
v_call: TRBV24-1
clone_size: once
cdr3_aa: CATSQGNTEAFF
cdr3_nt: TGTGCCACCAGCCAGGGGAACACTGAAGCTTTCTTT

j_call: TRBJ1-4
d_call: TRBD1
v_call: TRBV7-6
clone_size: once
cdr3_aa: CASSSRQGALFF
cdr3_nt: TGTGCCAGCAGCTCAAGACAGGGGGCACTGTTTTTT

j_call: TRBJ2-7
d_call: NA
v_call: TRBV21-1
clone_size: NA
cdr3_aa: CASCRDRGTYEQYF
cdr3_nt: TGTGCCAGCTGCCGGGACAGGGGGACCTACGAGCAGTACTTC

j_call: TRBJ2-7
d_call: NA
v_call: TRBV6-6
clone_size: few
cdr3_aa: CASSYAGHEQYF
cdr3_nt: TGTGCCAGCAGTTACGCGGGGCACGAGCAGTACTTC

j_call: TRBJ2-6
d_call: TRBD2
v_call: TRBV3-1/TRBV3-2
clone_size: once
cdr3_aa: CASSRGLAGGSGGANVLTF
cdr3_nt: TGTGCCAGCAGCCGAGGACTAGCGGGGGGATCAGGTGGGGCCAACGTCCTGACTTTC

j_call: TRBJ2-5
d_call: NA
v_call: TRBV5-1
clone_size: NA
cdr3_aa: CASSTRGQETQYF
cdr3_nt: TGCGCCAGCAGCACCCGGGGGCAAGAGACCCAGTACTTC

j_call: TRBJ2-1
d_call: NA
v_call: TRBV21-1
clone_size: NA
cdr3_aa: CASSKAGGLTSYNEQFF
cdr3_nt: TGTGCCAGCAGCAAAGCTGGGGGACTGACGTCCTACAATGAGCAGTTCTTC

j_call: TRBJ1-5
d_call: NA
v_call: TRBV10-1
clone_size: NA
cdr3_aa: CASSGALTAYSNQPQHF
cdr3_nt: TGCGCCAGCAGTGGGGCGTTGACGGCGTATAGCAATCAGCCCCAGCATTTT

j_call: TRBJ2-7
d_call: TRBD1
v_call: TRBV28
clone_size: NA
cdr3_aa: CASSSTGDVGYYEQYF
cdr3_nt: TGTGCCAGCAGTTCGACAGGGGATGTTGGCTACTACGAGCAGTACTTC

j_call: TRBJ1-5
d_call: NA
v_call: TRBV12-3/TRBV12-4
clone_size: NA
cdr3_aa: CASRLGGQPQHF
cdr3_nt: TGTGCCAGCAGACTGGGCGGGCAGCCCCAGCATTTT

j_call: TRBJ2-2
d_call: TRBD2
v_call: TRBV5-1
clone_size: NA
cdr3_aa: CASSRPEAGETGELFF
cdr3_nt: TGCGCCAGCAGCCGACCGGAGGCGGGAGAGACCGGGGAGCTGTTTTTT

j_call: TRBJ1-2
d_call: NA
v_call: TRBV28
clone_size: NA
cdr3_aa: CASSSQGRNYGYTF
cdr3_nt: TGTGCCAGCAGTTCACAGGGAAGGAACTATGGCTACACCTTC

j_call: TRBJ1-5
d_call: NA
v_call: TRBV5-5
clone_size: few
cdr3_aa: CASSPDSFNQPQHF
cdr3_nt: TGTGCCAGCAGCCCGGACAGTTTTAATCAGCCCCAGCATTTT

j_call: TRBJ2-7
d_call: NA
v_call: TRBV6-6
clone_size: NA
cdr3_aa: CASSRESYEQYF
cdr3_nt: TGTGCCAGCAGTAGGGAGAGCTACGAGCAGTACTTC

j_call: TRBJ2-5
d_call: NA
v_call: TRBV18
clone_size: NA
cdr3_aa: CASSPLPAGLYQETQYF
cdr3_nt: TGTGCCAGCTCACCACTCCCCGCTGGACTGTATCAAGAGACCCAGTACTTC

j_call: TRBJ1-4
d_call: NA
v_call: TRBV6-5
clone_size: NA
cdr3_aa: CASSSDSTNEKLFF
cdr3_nt: TGTGCCAGCAGTTCCGACAGTACTAATGAAAAACTGTTTTTT

j_call: TRBJ2-3
d_call: TRBD1
v_call: TRBV7-9
clone_size: NA
cdr3_aa: CASSLGRGRPDTQYF
cdr3_nt: TGTGCCAGCAGCTTGGGCAGGGGGCGACCAGATACGCAGTATTTT

j_call: TRBJ2-3
d_call: NA
v_call: TRBV10-3
clone_size: NA
cdr3_aa: CAIGSGGTSADTQYF
cdr3_nt: TGTGCCATAGGTTCGGGCGGGACCTCGGCAGATACGCAGTATTTT

j_call: TRBJ1-2
d_call: NA
v_call: TRBV4-1
clone_size: NA
cdr3_aa: CASSQGLGPTDSYGYTF
cdr3_nt: TGCGCCAGCAGCCAAGGGTTGGGACCCACGGACAGCTATGGCTACACCTTC

j_call: TRBJ2-3
d_call: TRBD2
v_call: TRBV11-2
clone_size: many
cdr3_aa: CASSFIAGAGADTQYF
cdr3_nt: TGTGCCAGCAGCTTCATAGCGGGGGCAGGGGCAGATACGCAGTATTTT

j_call: TRBJ2-7
d_call: TRBD1
v_call: TRBV6-5
clone_size: NA
cdr3_aa: CASSYSGQPYEQYF
cdr3_nt: TGTGCCAGCAGTTACTCGGGACAGCCCTACGAGCAGTACTTC

j_call: TRBJ1-2
d_call: TRBD1
v_call: TRBV4-1
clone_size: once
cdr3_aa: CASTPSDRDYGYTF
cdr3_nt: TGCGCCAGCACACCCTCGGACAGGGACTATGGCTACACCTTC

j_call: TRBJ2-1
d_call: TRBD1
v_call: TRBV10-3
clone_size: few
cdr3_aa: CAIMDRDNEQFF
cdr3_nt: TGTGCCATCATGGACAGGGACAATGAGCAGTTCTTC

j_call: TRBJ1-2
d_call: TRBD1
v_call: TRBV7-2
clone_size: NA
cdr3_aa: CASSFGQGRYGYTF
cdr3_nt: TGTGCCAGCAGCTTTGGACAGGGCCGGTATGGCTACACCTTC

j_call: TRBJ2-1
d_call: TRBD2
v_call: TRBV5-4
clone_size: NA
cdr3_aa: CASRPTSGRADEQFF
cdr3_nt: TGTGCCAGCAGACCTACTAGCGGGAGGGCGGATGAGCAGTTCTTC

j_call: TRBJ1-2
d_call: NA
v_call: TRBV5-5
clone_size: NA
cdr3_aa: CASSFEVHYGYTF
cdr3_nt: TGTGCCAGCAGCTTTGAGGTCCATTATGGCTACACCTTC

j_call: TRBJ1-2
d_call: NA
v_call: TRBV25-1
clone_size: few
cdr3_aa: CASSESRQGYTF
cdr3_nt: TGTGCCAGCAGTGAATCCCGACAAGGCTACACCTTC

j_call: TRBJ1-1
d_call: NA
v_call: TRBV6-5
clone_size: NA
cdr3_aa: CASSNAGLREAFF
cdr3_nt: TGTGCCAGCAGTAACGCAGGGTTGCGTGAAGCTTTCTTT

j_call: TRBJ2-1
d_call: TRBD1
v_call: TRBV3-1/TRBV3-2
clone_size: NA
cdr3_aa: CASSQEGTGGRTRQFF
cdr3_nt: TGTGCCAGCAGCCAAGAAGGGACAGGGGGCCGGACCAGGCAGTTCTTC

j_call: TRBJ2-7
d_call: TRBD2
v_call: TRBV6-5
clone_size: NA
cdr3_aa: CASRLTSGRYEQYF
cdr3_nt: TGTGCCAGCAGATTGACTAGCGGGAGGTACGAGCAGTACTTC

j_call: TRBJ1-6
d_call: TRBD1
v_call: TRBV19
clone_size: few
cdr3_aa: CASSRARTGNNSPLHF
cdr3_nt: TGTGCCAGTAGTAGGGCGAGGACAGGGAATAATTCACCCCTCCACTTT

j_call: TRBJ1-1
d_call: TRBD1
v_call: TRBV6-6
clone_size: NA
cdr3_aa: CASSRPDRGQTEAFF
cdr3_nt: TGTGCCAGCAGCCGGCCGGACAGGGGGCAAACTGAAGCTTTCTTT

j_call: TRBJ2-5
d_call: TRBD2
v_call: TRBV2
clone_size: NA
cdr3_aa: CASSLLAGGQETQYF
cdr3_nt: TGTGCCAGCAGTCTCCTAGCGGGGGGGCAAGAGACCCAGTACTTC

j_call: TRBJ1-3
d_call: NA
v_call: TRBV7-9
clone_size: NA
cdr3_aa: CASSFEGDSGNTIYF
cdr3_nt: TGTGCCAGCAGCTTCGAGGGGGACTCTGGAAACACCATATATTTT

j_call: TRBJ1-3
d_call: TRBD1
v_call: TRBV10-3
clone_size: NA
cdr3_aa: CAISPGTGNGNTIYF
cdr3_nt: TGTGCCATCAGTCCCGGGACAGGGAACGGAAACACCATATATTTT

j_call: TRBJ2-7
d_call: TRBD1
v_call: TRBV10-3
clone_size: NA
cdr3_aa: CAISGQGTYEQYF
cdr3_nt: TGTGCCATCAGTGGACAGGGGACCTACGAGCAGTACTTC

j_call: TRBJ1-5
d_call: TRBD1
v_call: TRBV18
clone_size: NA
cdr3_aa: CASSRSGTDSNQPQHF
cdr3_nt: TGTGCCAGCTCGCGCTCCGGGACAGATAGCAATCAGCCCCAGCATTTT

j_call: TRBJ1-1
d_call: NA
v_call: TRBV6-1
clone_size: once
cdr3_aa: CASTESTEAFF
cdr3_nt: TGTGCCAGCACCGAGAGCACTGAAGCTTTCTTT

j_call: TRBJ2-7
d_call: NA
v_call: TRBV7-2
clone_size: NA
cdr3_aa: CASSLSGPYEQYF
cdr3_nt: TGTGCCAGCAGCTTAAGCGGTCCCTACGAGCAGTACTTC

j_call: TRBJ2-7
d_call: TRBD2
v_call: TRBV2
clone_size: NA
cdr3_aa: CASKGLAGEEQYF
cdr3_nt: TGTGCCAGCAAGGGACTAGCGGGAGAAGAGCAGTACTTC

j_call: TRBJ2-7
d_call: TRBD1
v_call: TRBV11-2
clone_size: NA
cdr3_aa: CASSFAGTAYPGEQYF
cdr3_nt: TGTGCCAGCAGCTTTGCCGGGACAGCGTATCCAGGCGAGCAGTACTTC